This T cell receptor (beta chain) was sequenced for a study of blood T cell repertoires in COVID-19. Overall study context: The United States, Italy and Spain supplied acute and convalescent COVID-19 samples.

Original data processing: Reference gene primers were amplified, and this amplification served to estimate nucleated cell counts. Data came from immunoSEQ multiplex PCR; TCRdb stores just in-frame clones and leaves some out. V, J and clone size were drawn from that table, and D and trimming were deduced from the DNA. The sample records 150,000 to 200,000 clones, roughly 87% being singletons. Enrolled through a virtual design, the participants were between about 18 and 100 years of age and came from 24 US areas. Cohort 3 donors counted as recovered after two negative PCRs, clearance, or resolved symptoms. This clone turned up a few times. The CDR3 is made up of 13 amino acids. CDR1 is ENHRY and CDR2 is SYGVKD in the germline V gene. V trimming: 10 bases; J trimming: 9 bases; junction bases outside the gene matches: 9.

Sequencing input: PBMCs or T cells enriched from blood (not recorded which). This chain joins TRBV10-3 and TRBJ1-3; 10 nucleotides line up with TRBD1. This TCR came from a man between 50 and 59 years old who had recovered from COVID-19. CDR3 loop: CATFGTGDATIYF. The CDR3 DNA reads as TGTGCCACCTTTGGGACAGGGGATGCCACCATATATTTT.